The 7 T cell receptor beta chains presented below share a single source sample, sequenced in a study of lymphopenia after photon versus proton radiotherapy. The method was immunoSEQ multiplex PCR; TCRdb's version includes in-frame clones alone and lacks a portion of them. The table lists over 4,500 clones, around 69% of them singletons. The sample was peripheral blood, taken from a patient treated with proton-based radiotherapy. Receptors originate from a man aged 80 or over with esophageal cancer.

DNA of the CDR3: TGTGCCAGCAGCTTAGTAGACAGGGATTCACCCCTCCACTTT. As protein: CASSLVDRDSPLHF. The chain employs TRBV7-3 and TRBJ1-6; 7 bases are shared with TRBD1. The CDR3 consists of 14 residues. J was trimmed by 8 bases and V by 2 bases; bases with no gene match: 3. Germline V gene data show CDR1 as SGHTA and CDR2 as FQGTGA. Full variable domain (outside the CDR3, taken from reference TRBV7-3 and TRBJ1-6): GAGVSQTPSNKVTEKGKYVELRCDPISGHTALYWYRQSLGQGPEFLIYFQGTGAADDSGLPNDRFFAVRPEGSVSTLKIQRTERGDSAVYLCASSLVDRDSPLHFGNGTRLTVT.

The V call is TRBV14, the J call TRBJ2-5; tentative D call: TRBD2 (5 bases). In germline, CDR1 is SGHDN, CDR2 FVKESK. The CDR3 runs to 12 residues. Trimming removed 6 bases at V and 9 bases at J, with 14 bases between. In DNA form, the CDR3 reads TGTGCCAGCAGGAGGGCAACTGGGGCCCAGTACTTC. Its protein is CASRRATGAQYF. Full variable domain (remainder filled in from reference TRBV14 and TRBJ2-5): EAGVTQFPSHSVIEKGQTVTLRCDPISGHDNLYWYRRVMGKEIKFLLHFVKESKQDESGMPNNRFLAERTGGTYSTLKVQPAELEDSGVYFCASRRATGAQYFGPGTRLLVL.

The rearrangement joins TRBV5-1 to TRBJ2-1; the match to TRBD2 covers 9 bases. Germline CDR1 is SGHRS and CDR2 is YFSETQ. This CDR3 is built from 14 residues. J lost 7 bases, V lost 7 bases, and 9 bases had no gene match. CDR3 coding DNA: TGCGCCAGCCGCGATAGCGGGAGCGTTAATGAGCAGTTCTTC. As protein: CASRDSGSVNEQFF.

The V gene is TRBV28, the J gene TRBJ1-4; possibly TRBD1 for D (5 bases). This CDR3 spans 11 amino acids. V gave up 10 bases and J gave up 13 bases, with 16 bases separating them. Germline CDR1 is MDHEN and CDR2 is SYDVKM. CDR3 DNA sequence: TGTGCCACCCATGGGGGGGTTGGACTGTTTTTT. Protein sequence: CATHGGVGLFF.

This chain joins TRBV7-3 and TRBJ2-3; TRBD2 matches at 7 bases. Trimming cost V 2 bases and J 3 bases; bases outside gene matches: 8. The length of the CDR3 is 16 residues. The germline CDR1 and CDR2 sequences are SGHTA and FQGTGA. The CDR3 is CASSLGASGPTDTQYF. In DNA form, the CDR3 reads TGTGCCAGCAGCTTAGGGGCTAGCGGACCTACAGATACGCAGTATTTT. Variable domain in full (rest from reference TRBV7-3 and TRBJ2-3): GAGVSQTPSNKVTEKGKYVELRCDPISGHTALYWYRQSLGQGPEFLIYFQGTGAADDSGLPNDRFFAVRPEGSVSTLKIQRTERGDSAVYLCASSLGASGPTDTQYFGPGTRLTVL.

This clone was detected a few times. This sequence joins TRBV5-8 and TRBJ2-2; TRBD1 matches at 8 bases. Germline V gives CDR1 SGHTS, CDR2 YDEGEE. The V segment lost 7 bases and the J segment 5 bases; nucleotides outside the gene matches: 7. The CDR3 runs to 14 residues. The DNA of the CDR3 is TGTGCCAGCGGCAGGGGGCGCTTAACCGGGGAGCTGTTTTTT. Its translation is CASGRGRLTGELFF.

This rearrangement joins TRBV7-2 to TRBJ2-2; D is ambiguous. Trimming took 5 bases from V and 4 from J, leaving 8 bases between them. CDR3 length: 13 amino acids. CDR1 SGHTA and CDR2 FQGNSA come from the germline V gene. Here the CDR3 reads CASSAQVTGELFF. CDR3 nucleotide sequence: TGTGCCAGCAGCGCTCAGGTCACCGGGGAGCTGTTTTTT. The whole variable domain, remainder taken from reference TRBV7-2 and TRBJ2-2, is GAGVSQSPSNKVTEKGKDVELRCDPISGHTALYWYRQSLGQGLEFLIYFQGNSAPDKSGLPSDRFSAERTGGSVSTLTIQRTQQEDSAVYLCASSAQVTGELFFGEGSRLTVL.